Listed here are 20 T cell receptor beta chains from one sample, sequenced in a study of identical twins. A single record per CDR3 protein comes from TCRdb applying MiXCR to the 5' RACE reads. Altogether some 710,000 distinct CDR3 sequences are present, 5.5% to 6.5% being singletons, with the ten largest covering roughly 2%. The sample was naive T cells sorted from blood. Receptors were obtained from a young man in good health.

This clonotype showed up many times. The chain combines TRBV12-3 or TRBV12-4 with TRBJ1-2; D might be TRBD1 (6 bases). The CDR3 extends over 16 amino acids. The V and J ends lost 3 bases and 0 bases respectively, with 14 bases between them. DNA for the CDR3: TGTGCCAGCAGTTTTCACAGGGTCCTCTCTAACTATGGCTACACCTTC. Its protein is CASSFHRVLSNYGYTF.

This sequence joins TRBV27 and TRBJ1-6; the D gene is possibly TRBD1 (6 bases). Trimming pared 0 bases from V and 9 bases from J, leaving 9 bases between. CDR1 and CDR2 (germline): MNHEY, SMNVEV (reference sequence). The CDR3 loop spans 14 amino acids. As DNA, the CDR3 is TGTGCCAGCAGTTTATCGGCAGGGGTTTCACCCCTCCACTTT. Translation: CASSLSAGVSPLHF.

This clonotype appeared many times. The chain joins TRBV29-1 to TRBJ2-7; D is possibly TRBD1 or TRBD2 (5 bases each). This CDR3 is built from 13 residues. CDR1 is SQVTM, CDR2 ANQGSEA, per germline. Trimming left V 6 bases short and J 0 bases short, with 12 bases between. The CDR3 protein is CSVWDGPSYEQYF. DNA for the CDR3: TGCAGCGTCTGGGACGGCCCCTCCTACGAGCAGTACTTC.

This clonotype was detected a few times. The chain recombines TRBV6-1 with TRBJ2-2, with D uncertain. The V end was cut by 8 bases, the J end by 7 bases, with 14 bases between. The germline gives CDR1 MNHNS, CDR2 SASEGT. CDR3 length: 13 residues. The CDR3 spells CASGIGLVGELFF. DNA of the CDR3: TGTGCCAGCGGAATCGGGCTAGTCGGGGAGCTGTTTTTT.

This clonotype came up a few times. This sequence joins TRBV12-3 or TRBV12-4 and TRBJ2-5; D unclear. The germline V and J ends were trimmed by 8 bases and 9 bases, with 16 bases remaining between them. The CDR3 covers 12 residues. As DNA, the CDR3 is TGTGCCAGCGGTCGCGAGAGCCAGGCCCAGTACTTC. It translates to CASGRESQAQYF.

This clonotype was found a few times. This chain joins TRBV20-1 and TRBJ2-5, with 12 bases that match TRBD2. The germline gives CDR1 DFQATT, CDR2 SNEGSKA (reference sequence). This CDR3 has 15 amino acids. V trimming: 2 bases; J trimming: 9 bases; junction bases outside the gene matches: 10. The CDR3 DNA sequence: TGCAGTGCTAGACCAAAGACTAGCGGGAGTCTATCCCAGTACTTC. This gives the protein CSARPKTSGSLSQYF.

This clonotype occurred many times. The chain carries TRBV7-8 and TRBJ2-1, with a tentative D call TRBD1 (5 bases). The germline V gene has CDR1 SGHVS and CDR2 FQNEAQ. V was cut by 0 bases and J by 16 bases, with 13 bases left in between. The CDR3 length is 12 residues. Written as DNA, the CDR3 is TGTGCCAGCAGCTTAGCTCAGGGTGGGGAATTCTTC. As protein: CASSLAQGGEFF.

This clonotype has only a few counts. The chain combines TRBV7-2 with TRBJ1-4; unclear D gene. Per germline, CDR1 SGHTA and CDR2 FQGNSA. V lost 5 bases and J 5 bases, leaving 15 bases between the germline ends. The length of the CDR3 is 15 residues. The CDR3 bases are TGTGCCAGCAGCCTATCCGGGCCTTTAAATGAAAAACTGTTTTTT. It specifies CASSLSGPLNEKLFF.

This clonotype was recorded many times. This chain links TRBV2 with TRBJ2-1; 14 nucleotides agree with TRBD2. The CDR3 has 15 amino acids. J gave up 8 bases and V 4 bases, and 4 bases lay outside the gene matches. Germline-derived CDR1 and CDR2 are SNHLY and FYNNEI. The CDR3 sequence is CASSGGTSGSHEQFF. DNA of the CDR3: TGTGCCAGCAGTGGGGGGACTAGCGGGAGCCATGAGCAGTTCTTC.

This clonotype was picked up many times. The rearrangement joins TRBV30 to TRBJ2-1; TRBD2 aligns across 10 bases. After removal of 0 bases from V and 3 bases from J, the junction contained 8 bases not matched to a gene. The V gene's germline CDR1 is GTSNPN and CDR2 SVGIG (reference sequence). This CDR3 has 17 residues. CDR3 sequence reads: CAWSVGWTSGSYNEQFF. In DNA form, the CDR3 reads TGTGCCTGGAGTGTCGGCTGGACTAGCGGAAGCTACAATGAGCAGTTCTTC.

This clonotype was detected ten times or more. The V and J genes are TRBV20-1 and TRBJ2-1; D is possibly TRBD1 (5 bases). The CDR3 loop spans 13 amino acids. Germline CDR1 and CDR2: DFQATT and SNEGSKA (reference sequence). Trimming took off 5 bases at V and 0 bases at J, with 8 bases between the two ends. CDR3 residues: CSAAQGSYNEQFF. DNA for the CDR3: TGCAGTGCTGCGCAGGGCTCCTACAATGAGCAGTTCTTC.

This sequence joins TRBV5-1 and TRBJ2-7; the D is unclear. The CDR3 covers 14 residues. The V gene's germline CDR1 is SGHRS and CDR2 YFSETQ. V lost 4 bases and J 6 bases, leaving 17 bases between the germline ends. The DNA of the CDR3 is TGCGCCAGCAGCCCCCGTGGAGCAGAGGTCGAGCAGTACGTC. Translating gives CASSPRGAEVEQYV.

This clonotype was picked up a small number of times. The genes are TRBV6-5 and TRBJ1-3; no clear D. The V end was cut by 8 bases, the J end by 2 bases, with 7 bases between. Germline V lookup: CDR1 MNHEY, CDR2 SVGAGI. CDR3 length equals 12 residues. CDR3 DNA sequence: TGTGCCAGCGCCGGGACTGGAAACACCATATATTTT. Protein product: CASAGTGNTIYF.

This clonotype appeared many times. The gene calls are TRBV12-3 or TRBV12-4 and TRBJ2-2, with TRBD1 matching 9 bases. J gave up 4 bases and V 7 bases, and 7 bases lay outside the gene matches. The CDR3 is 15 residues long. CDR3 amino acids: CASNRDRASTGELFF. The CDR3 DNA reads as TGTGCCAGCAATAGGGACAGGGCTAGCACCGGGGAGCTGTTTTTT.

This clonotype was counted ten times or more. The rearrangement uses TRBV9 and TRBJ1-1; D is perhaps TRBD1 (6 bases). This CDR3 is 16 amino acids long. Germline CDR1 reads SGDLS; CDR2 reads YYNGEE. V gave up 0 bases and J gave up 5 bases, with 17 bases separating them. The CDR3 spells CASSVGQGTGGTEAFF. The CDR3 bases are TGTGCCAGCAGCGTAGGTCAGGGGACCGGGGGGACTGAAGCTTTCTTT.

This clonotype has at least ten counts. This rearrangement joins TRBV7-9 to TRBJ2-1, with a possible D match to TRBD2 (5 bases). The CDR3 consists of 13 residues. V shed 5 bases and J shed 3 bases, with 8 bases lying between them. The V gene's germline CDR1 is SEHNR and CDR2 FQNEAQ (reference sequence). The DNA for the CDR3 is TGTGCCAGCAGCGTAACTAGCTACAATGAGCAGTTCTTC. Translated, it gives CASSVTSYNEQFF.

This clonotype was recorded at least ten times. The rearrangement uses TRBV20-1 and TRBJ2-7; 8 bases map to TRBD1. CDR3 size: 12 residues. Looked up from germline, CDR1 is DFQATT and CDR2 is SNEGSKA (reference sequence). With 6 bases clipped from V and 2 bases from J, the junction kept 3 bases outside the gene matches. The CDR3 region has the DNA TGCAGTGCCTGGACAGGGACCTACGAGCAGTACTTC. Protein product: CSAWTGTYEQYF.

This clonotype was seen a handful of times. The chain recombines TRBV12-3 or TRBV12-4 with TRBJ2-3; D gene unclear. The CDR3 sequence is 12 residues long. The V gene lost 5 bases and the J gene lost 5 bases, with 8 bases spanning the gap. The CDR3 reads CASSIREDTQYF. In DNA form, the CDR3 reads TGTGCCAGCAGTATTAGGGAAGATACGCAGTATTTT.

The chain couples TRBV20-1 to TRBJ2-7; D is uncertain. V dropped 2 bases and J dropped 1 base, with 15 bases sitting between them. This CDR3 contains 15 residues. Germline CDR1 is DFQATT and CDR2 is SNEGSKA (reference sequence). CDR3 residues: CSARRPRYPSYEQYF. CDR3 bases: TGCAGTGCTAGAAGGCCTCGCTACCCATCCTACGAGCAGTACTTC.

This chain joins TRBV6-1 and TRBJ2-7; no reliable D call. The CDR3 length is 13 residues. Trimming shortened V by 8 bases and J by 0 bases, and 11 bases separated the two germline ends. The V gene's germline CDR1 is MNHNS and CDR2 SASEGT. This CDR3 reads CASGPENSYEQYF. The CDR3 bases are TGTGCCAGCGGGCCAGAGAACTCCTACGAGCAGTACTTC.